The rows below give T cell receptor beta chains drawn from one sample of a study of regulatory T cells in long-lasting Graves disease. MiXCR was run by TCRdb on the multiplex PCR reads, yielding one entry per CDR3 protein. The data show 350,000 to 450,000 distinct CDR3 sequences, over 15% seen once. The same specimen was also included in a second study, on T cells in Graves' hyperthyroidism and ophthalmopathy.

The specimen comprised peripheral blood mononuclear cells (PBMCs), sampled at new diagnosis, from a patient treated with antithyroid drugs. The receptors here all came from a man aged 35-49 years with Graves disease. Each CDR3 is given with its conserved first and last residue. The D gene is left open where the match is weak. Size tells how often a clone was seen (once, few, many) or the class of an expanded clone, and some rows leave it out.

len | j_gene | abundance | v_gene | d_gene | CDR3nt | CDR3aa
15 | TRBJ2-7 | - | TRBV5-6 | TRBD1 | TGTGCCAGCAGCTCCCCGGGACAGGGATACAATGAGCAGTACTTC | CASSSPGQGYNEQYF
15 | TRBJ2-4 | many | TRBV18 | TRBD1 | TGTGCCAGCTCACCAGAGGGGACAGGGAGGGACATTCAGTACTTC | CASSPEGTGRDIQYF
13 | TRBJ1-2 | once | TRBV6-5 | - | TGTGCCAGCAGTTATGGCCAGGTCTATGGCTACACCTTC | CASSYGQVYGYTF
14 | TRBJ1-5 | few | TRBV7-9 | - | TGTGCCAGCAGCTTAGCAAGGGAGAGTCAGCCCCAGCATTTT | CASSLARESQPQHF
15 | TRBJ1-5 | many | TRBV2 | - | TGTGCCAGCAGCAGAGAGTCCGGCGGCAATCAGCCCCAGCATTTT | CASSRESGGNQPQHF
17 | TRBJ1-1 | - | TRBV4-1 | - | TGCGCCAGCAGGCCGGTCGGGGCAGGGAGGTCGAACACTGAAGCTTTCTTT | CASRPVGAGRSNTEAFF
14 | TRBJ2-5 | many | TRBV7-9 | - | TGTGCCAGCAGCTTAGCCGGGAGTCAAGAGACCCAGTACTTC | CASSLAGSQETQYF
14 | TRBJ1-6 | - | TRBV2 | TRBD1 | TGTGCCAGCAGGACAGGGTTGGGGAGTTCACCCCTCCACTTT | CASRTGLGSSPLHF
19 | TRBJ2-6 | - | TRBV7-9 | - | TGTGCCAGCAACTTAAACTGGGCAGGACCAAACTCTGGGGCCAACGTCCTGACTTTC | CASNLNWAGPNSGANVLTF
12 | TRBJ1-2 | few | TRBV27 | TRBD1 | TGTGCCAGCAGTGGGACAGGGGTCGGCTACACCTTC | CASSGTGVGYTF
15 | TRBJ1-3 | many | TRBV28 | - | TGTGCCAGCAGCCCCGGGTCCGACTCTGGAAACACCATATATTTT | CASSPGSDSGNTIYF
15 | TRBJ2-5 | - | TRBV5-4 | - | TGTGCCAGCAGCTTGTTTGTGGGGGCCCGAGAGACCCAGTACTTC | CASSLFVGARETQYF
15 | TRBJ2-3 | - | TRBV3-1 | TRBD1 | TGTGCCAGCAGCCACTGGACAGGGGGGACAGATACGCAGTATTTT | CASSHWTGGTDTQYF
14 | TRBJ2-5 | many | TRBV20-1 | TRBD2 | TGCAGTGCTAGGCGGGGGTACGACCAAGAGACCCAGTACTTC | CSARRGYDQETQYF
15 | TRBJ1-5 | many | TRBV5-1 | - | TGCGCCAGCAGTAAAGGGACCAGCGGCCGGCAGCCCCAGCATTTT | CASSKGTSGRQPQHF
16 | TRBJ2-1 | - | TRBV28 | TRBD2 | TGTGCCAGCAGTTCCTCCGGGACTAGCGGGGTCAATGAGCAGTTCTTC | CASSSSGTSGVNEQFF
14 | TRBJ2-2 | many | TRBV6-1 | - | TGTGCCAGCGACCGGGGGGCAAACACCGGGGAGCTGTTTTTT | CASDRGANTGELFF
12 | TRBJ1-2 | many | TRBV2 | - | TGTGCCAGCAGTGAACGGGTCTATGGCTACACCTTC | CASSERVYGYTF
14 | TRBJ1-3 | few | TRBV6-5 | - | TGTGCCAGCAGTTTGCAGGTTTATGGAAACACCATATATTTT | CASSLQVYGNTIYF
15 | TRBJ1-4 | few | TRBV12-5 | - | TGTGCTAGTGGTTTGCCCACAGGGCGGGGTGAAAAACTGTTTTTT | CASGLPTGRGEKLFF
16 | TRBJ1-1 | - | TRBV7-9 | TRBD1 | TGTGCCAGCACCCCCCCCGGGAACAGGGGGCACACTGAAGCTTTCTTT | CASTPPGNRGHTEAFF
15 | TRBJ1-1 | - | TRBV28 | - | TGTGCCAGCAGCCTAGGTGGACGGCAGAACACTGAAGCTTTCTTT | CASSLGGRQNTEAFF
15 | TRBJ2-6 | many | TRBV27 | - | TGTGCCAGCAGTTTCCTACTCTCTGGGGCCAACGTCCTGACTTTC | CASSFLLSGANVLTF
16 | TRBJ2-3 | many | TRBV12-3/TRBV12-4 | TRBD2 | TGTGCCAGCAGTTGGGGACTAGCGGGAACTCTTGATACGCAGTATTTT | CASSWGLAGTLDTQYF
15 | TRBJ2-7 | many | TRBV6-1 | - | TGTGCCAGCACCCCCCTGGACGGCGGGCCCTACGAGCAGTACTTC | CASTPLDGGPYEQYF
15 | TRBJ1-2 | many | TRBV3-1 | - | TGTGCCAGCAGCCAGCAACCGACAGCTTATTATGGCTACACCTTC | CASSQQPTAYYGYTF
13 | TRBJ2-4 | many | TRBV10-3 | - | TGTGCCATCAGTGAGACAGACAAAAACATTCAGTACTTC | CAISETDKNIQYF
16 | TRBJ2-1 | many | TRBV18 | TRBD2 | TGTGCCAGCTCACGAGCCGGGACTAGCGGGGGAAATGAGCAGTTCTTC | CASSRAGTSGGNEQFF
15 | TRBJ2-7 | many | TRBV28 | TRBD1 | TGTGCCAGCAGTACAACCGGGACAGGATACTACGAGCAGTACTTC | CASSTTGTGYYEQYF
16 | TRBJ1-1 | many | TRBV5-1 | - | TGCGCCAGCGGCCCAGACGTTGGAGGGGGGGGTACTGAAGCTTTCTTT | CASGPDVGGGGTEAFF
15 | TRBJ1-5 | many | TRBV7-3 | - | TGTGCCAGCAGCCTAGGTGGAGCGAGCAATCAGCCCCAGCATTTT | CASSLGGASNQPQHF
17 | TRBJ2-5 | many | TRBV25-1 | TRBD2 | TGTGCCAGCAGTGAATACGGACTAGCGGGGTACCAAGAGACCCAGTACTTC | CASSEYGLAGYQETQYF
16 | TRBJ2-3 | few | TRBV14 | - | TGTGCCAGCAGCCCAATCCGGGGGGCGGGTAAAGGTACGCAGTATTTT | CASSPIRGAGKGTQYF
17 | TRBJ1-4 | many | TRBV28 | - | TGTGCCAGCAGTTGGGGGCCGTCTGAGGACACTAATGAAAAACTGTTTTTT | CASSWGPSEDTNEKLFF
18 | TRBJ1-6 | many | TRBV12-3/TRBV12-4 | TRBD1 | TGTGCCAGCAGTTTGGGGACAGGGGCGAGCTCCTATAATTCACCCCTCCACTTT | CASSLGTGASSYNSPLHF
13 | TRBJ2-5 | - | TRBV2 | - | TGTACCAGCTCCCCGCCATCACTAGTCACTTCTTATTTC | CTSSPPSLVTSYF
13 | TRBJ1-2 | - | TRBV10-2 | - | TGCGCCAGCAGTGAGGCCTCGACCTATGACTACACCTTC | CASSEASTYDYTF
13 | TRBJ1-5 | - | TRBV9 | - | TGTGCCAGCAGCGTAGGGCTAAGCCAGCCCCAGCATTTT | CASSVGLSQPQHF
17 | TRBJ2-1 | many | TRBV18 | - | TGTGCCAGCTCACCACCAGGCAAGGGACGGTCCTACAATGAGCAGTTCTTC | CASSPPGKGRSYNEQFF
14 | TRBJ2-3 | many | TRBV10-3 | - | TGTGCCATCAGTTTCAGTGCCCCTCAGGGAACGCAGTATTTT | CAISFSAPQGTQYF
13 | TRBJ1-1 | many | TRBV5-1 | - | TGCGCCAGCAGCCTGCAGGGGAGCACTGAAGCTTTCTTT | CASSLQGSTEAFF
13 | TRBJ1-3 | few | TRBV28 | TRBD1 | TGTGCCAGCTATGACAGGGGAGAAAACACCATATATTTT | CASYDRGENTIYF
14 | TRBJ1-1 | many | TRBV29-1 | - | TGCAGCGGCGGTTGGGGTAACTGGAACACTGAAGCTTTCTTT | CSGGWGNWNTEAFF
14 | TRBJ1-2 | - | TRBV3-1 | - | TGTGCCAGCAGCCACACCGAGGGATATGGTGGCTACACCTTC | CASSHTEGYGGYTF
16 | TRBJ2-2 | - | TRBV27 | TRBD2 | TGTGCCAGCAGTCCAAGCGGGGGGGCCGATCCCGGGGAGCTGTTTTTT | CASSPSGGADPGELFF
14 | TRBJ2-1 | few | TRBV29-1 | TRBD1 | TGCAGCGTTGAAAGAAACAGGGGGCAGGATGAGCAGTTCTTC | CSVERNRGQDEQFF
14 | TRBJ2-7 | - | TRBV20-1 | TRBD1 | TGCAGTGCTACCCCGGGACAGGGAACCTACGAGCAGTACTTC | CSATPGQGTYEQYF
17 | TRBJ1-4 | many | TRBV24-1 | - | TGTGCCACCAGTGATTTGGCGACAGGATCAACTAATGAAAAACTGTTTTTT | CATSDLATGSTNEKLFF
18 | TRBJ2-2 | few | TRBV29-1 | TRBD1 | TGCAGCGTTGAAGCAGGGAGCCTGGGACAGGGGTTATCCGGGGAGCTGTTTTTT | CSVEAGSLGQGLSGELFF
15 | TRBJ2-7 | - | TRBV15 | TRBD1 | TGTGCCACCAGCAGAACCGGGACAGAGTCGGTCGAGCAGTACTTC | CATSRTGTESVEQYF
15 | TRBJ2-7 | few | TRBV4-3 | - | TGCGCCAGCAGCCAAGATATTGGGCAGCCCTACGAGCAGTACTTC | CASSQDIGQPYEQYF
12 | TRBJ1-1 | - | TRBV29-1 | - | TGCAGCGTCCGGGGCAATCAAGTTGAAGCTTTCTTT | CSVRGNQVEAFF
16 | TRBJ2-1 | many | TRBV11-2 | - | TGTGCCAGCAGCTTAGGATTGGGGAGCTCCTACAATGAGCAGTTCTTC | CASSLGLGSSYNEQFF
14 | TRBJ2-7 | many | TRBV7-2 | TRBD1 | TGTGCCAGCAGCTTTGACGGGACAGGGGCCGAGCAGTACTTC | CASSFDGTGAEQYF
13 | TRBJ1-1 | - | TRBV20-1 | - | TGCAGTGCTAGAGCGCGGGGGAACACTGAAGCTTTCTTT | CSARARGNTEAFF